The 8 T cell receptor beta chains reported below all come from one sample, sequenced in a study of OX40 agonist ivuxolimab in advanced cancers. Clones were sequenced by immunoSEQ multiplex PCR, and TCRdb holds only the in-frame ones, with some missing. This sample has 70,000 to 75,000 clones, with about 85% found just once. This sample comprised CD4+ or CD8+ T cells sorted from blood, obtained in a trial of the OX40 agonist ivuxolimab. The origin of the receptors is an adult with an advanced solid tumor such as melanoma, head and neck, liver or kidney cancer.

The chain links TRBV7-2 to TRBJ1-6, with D possibly being TRBD1 (5 bases). This CDR3 is built from 14 residues. Deletions cut 5 bases from V and 13 bases from J, with 18 bases between. Germline V gene sequence: CDR1 SGHTA, CDR2 FQGNSA. The CDR3 loop reads CASSRDGGEGPLHF. Written as DNA, the CDR3 is TGTGCCAGCAGCCGGGACGGCGGGGAAGGGCCCCTCCACTTT.

The V call is TRBV6-6, the J call TRBJ1-3; 7 nucleotides agree with TRBD1. Germline-derived CDR1 and CDR2 are MNHNY and SVGAGI (reference sequence). Trimming cost V 4 bases and J 0 bases; bases outside gene matches: 6. The CDR3 runs 16 residues. As DNA, the CDR3 is TGTGCCAGCAGTTCAAGCAGGGGGGACTCTGGAAACACCATATATTTT. Translation gives CASSSSRGDSGNTIYF.

The rearrangement links TRBV6-6 to TRBJ2-1, with D unclear. Germline V CDR1 and CDR2: MNHNY, SVGAGI (reference sequence). V lost 0 bases and J lost 9, with 9 bases in between. This CDR3 comprises 13 residues. The CDR3 sequence: CASSYSASREQFF. The CDR3 DNA follows: TGTGCCAGCAGTTACTCGGCATCACGTGAGCAGTTCTTC.

The chain carries TRBV6-1 and TRBJ2-3, with a tentative D call TRBD2 (6 bases). With 4 bases removed from V and 4 bases from J, the gap between germline ends came to 9 bases. Germline loops: CDR1 MNHNS, CDR2 SASEGT. The CDR3 spans 13 residues. This CDR3 reads CASSVGEADTQYF. CDR3 nucleotide sequence: TGTGCCAGCAGTGTGGGGGAGGCAGATACGCAGTATTTT.

V and J are TRBV7-2 and TRBJ2-3, with 7 bases that match TRBD1. Germline V gene data show CDR1 as SGHTA and CDR2 as FQGNSA. This CDR3 has 14 residues. The junction had 1 base not matched to a gene; V was cut back by 4 bases and J by 0 bases. The DNA of the CDR3 is TGTGCCAGCAGCTGGGACAGCAGCACAGATACGCAGTATTTT. This translates into CASSWDSSTDTQYF.

The rearrangement joins TRBV7-2 to TRBJ2-1; 7 bases align to TRBD2. Per the germline V gene, CDR1 is SGHTA and CDR2 is FQGNSA. The CDR3 contains 16 residues. J lost 3 bases, V lost 2 bases, and 7 bases had no gene match. CDR3 bases: TGTGCCAGCAGCTTACGAGGGCAGCGGGGCTACAATGAGCAGTTCTTC. It yields the protein CASSLRGQRGYNEQFF.

This chain joins TRBV18 and TRBJ2-1; D remains ambiguous. This CDR3 has 14 amino acids. The germline V and J ends were trimmed by 3 bases and 7 bases, with 13 bases remaining between them. Germline loops: CDR1 KGHSH, CDR2 LQKENI. DNA of the CDR3: TGTGCCAGCTCACCCCTTGAGCGCGGAAATGAGCAGTTCTTC. Translated: CASSPLERGNEQFF.

The chain couples TRBV19 to TRBJ1-3; D gene uncertain. The CDR3 totals 13 residues. Germline V lookup: CDR1 LNHDA, CDR2 SQIVND (reference sequence). V lost 7 bases, J lost 6 bases, and 13 bases lay in between. CDR3 loop: CASMEGVANTIYF. The CDR3 DNA reads as TGTGCCAGTATGGAAGGAGTTGCAAACACCATATATTTT.